Following are 6 T cell receptor beta chains from one sample sequenced in a study of blood T cells in healthy people across ages. Sample-barcoded 5' priming and a J-beta primer mix drove a second PCR of about 6 to 12 cycles. TCRdb re-called the 5' RACE reads through MiXCR, storing one row per CDR3 protein. The repertoire includes some 1,000,000 distinct CDR3 sequences, 20% to 25% of them detected once, and around 0.75% sits in the top ten. The data also belong to a second study, concerning T cells of mothers and their children.

Sequenced input: blood. The receptors were sampled from a girl between 2 and 10 years old in good health.

This clonotype was observed at least ten times. The genes are TRBV7-2 and TRBJ1-5; 7 bases align to TRBD1. The junction had 9 bases not matched to a gene; V was cut back by 5 bases and J by 2 bases. Germline values: CDR1 SGHTA, CDR2 FQGNSA. There are 16 residues in the CDR3. CDR3 in amino acids: CASSDPLGTGNQPQHF. CDR3 DNA: TGTGCCAGCAGCGACCCCCTAGGGACAGGCAATCAGCCCCAGCATTTT.

This clonotype has a handful of counts. The chain combines TRBV20-1 with TRBJ2-5; the D is unclear. Trimming took 2 bases from V and 1 from J, leaving 8 bases between them. The CDR3 loop spans 13 amino acids. CDR1 is DFQATT and CDR2 is SNEGSKA in the germline V gene (reference sequence). In nucleotides, the CDR3 is TGCAGTGCTAGATATCTTGGCCAAGAGACCCAGTACTTC. The encoded protein is CSARYLGQETQYF.

This chain connects TRBV9 to TRBJ2-2; D unclear. CDR1 and CDR2 from the germline V gene are SGDLS and YYNGEE. The ends were cut back, 0 bases at V and 5 bases at J, with 5 bases in the middle. CDR3 length equals 13 residues. The CDR3 sequence is CASSVGVTGELFF. In DNA, the CDR3 is TGTGCCAGCAGCGTAGGGGTGACCGGGGAGCTGTTTTTT.

The genes are TRBV3-1 and TRBJ2-2, with D unclear. V lost 3 bases to trimming and J lost 3 bases, with 11 bases between them. This CDR3 spans 15 amino acids. Germline V lookup: CDR1 LGHDT, CDR2 YNNKEL (reference sequence). The CDR3 sequence: CASSQWTADTGELFF. The CDR3 DNA sequence: TGTGCCAGCAGCCAGTGGACGGCTGACACCGGGGAGCTGTTTTTT.

This clonotype occurred a few times. This chain uses TRBV6-6 with TRBJ1-1; D call uncertain. CDR3 length equals 15 residues. The germline gives CDR1 MNHNY, CDR2 SVGAGI (reference sequence). V lost 4 bases and J lost 0, with 12 bases in between. CDR3 region: CASSFIAAMNTEAFF. The CDR3 region has the DNA TGTGCCAGCAGTTTTATTGCAGCTATGAACACTGAAGCTTTCTTT.

This clonotype showed up just a few times. The chain couples TRBV4-3 to TRBJ2-4; unclear D gene. This CDR3 region has 17 residues. Germline V CDR1 and CDR2: LGHNA, YSLEER. Trimming cost V 0 bases and J 0 bases, with 12 bases left between them. In nucleotides, the CDR3 is TGCGCCAGCAGCCAAGATTCCGCTGCCCCAGCCAAAAACATTCAGTACTTC. Its translation is CASSQDSAAPAKNIQYF.